This T cell receptor beta chain was sequenced during a study of shared clonotypes between healthy human individuals (dated by TCRdb to 2019 to 2021). With respect to the entire study: A couple of women and a few men aged 18 to 49 years were included in the cohort. Per donor, leukapheresis produced somewhere between about 0.85 and 10 billion PBMCs. To increase sequencing depth and limit assay-specific biases, different laboratories used diverse techniques to prepare libraries and sequence TCR repertoires. Per donor, three plates each were used for CD4 naive and CD4 memory, two for CD8 naive, and one for CD8 memory. Blood TCR repertoires of roughly five healthy adults were deeply sequenced to estimate repertoire size and the extent of clonotype sharing between individuals. Results the study describes overall, beyond this receptor: Compared with non-shared clonotypes, clonotypes shared by all four sorted-subset donors had higher generation probabilities. Pairwise subsampling indicated that sequencing depth was expected to affect the degree of clonotype sharing among donors. Rarefaction of sorted-subset datasets indicated incomplete sequencing despite the large sequencing depth. The genetic and exposure-history diversity represented was limited by the small number of donors. Sharing across several donors was observed for approximately 5% of naive CD4, around 3.5% of naive CD8, 2% to 2.5% of memory CD4, and around 0.4% of memory CD8 clonotypes. Only blood was sampled, and tissue TCR repertoires likely differ from those in blood. Larger estimated clonotype richness was generally found for naive subsets than for memory subsets.

TCR CDR3 regions were amplified from genomic DNA by multiplex PCR using the deep immunoSEQ assay. Genomic DNA extracted from each cell subset was distributed evenly over all wells of several immunoSEQ 96-well plates, and each plate served as one replicate. For sorted subsets, about 210 ng of genomic DNA, equivalent to 25,000 to 35,000 T cell genomes, went into each replicate PCR. Purified libraries were quantified with a Qubit 3.0 fluorometer, sized on a Bioanalyzer 2100, and re-quantified with the KAPA Library Quantification kit. A separate single-read 150-cycle Illumina NextSeq 550 flow cell was used to sequence each immunoSEQ 96-well plate. As for how the authors treated the data: The immunoSEQ output contained only junctional sequences without quality scores, so filtering could not match that applied to full-length reads. Sequences were annotated with PyIR, a Python wrapper for IgBLAST v1.9, using IMGT germline references to assign V/J genes and CDR3. Reads were removed for weak V/J assignments (E-value above 1e-6), missing CDR3, stop codons, out-of-frame junctions, or ambiguous translated residues. V3J clonotypes were defined by identical inferred V gene, J gene, and CDR3 amino acid sequence. Percentage overlap between repertoires was calculated by dividing the number of shared unique clonotypes by the size of the smaller repertoire. Repertoire richness was assessed with RTK rarefaction, the Chao1 estimator, and Recon v2.1 estimates of unobserved clonotypes. OLGA was used to compute generation probabilities for all TCRbeta clonotypes that the gDNA method yielded from a handful of donors. In its TCRdb copy, this immuneACCESS table keeps in-frame sequences only and misses some clones. Where compared with another copy, unresolved V genes explain less than half of these, and the others have no known cause. D and trimming come from the DNA, and the V and J calls and clone size come from that table. The sample table contains hundreds of thousands of clones; only one count was recorded for 96% of them. The ten biggest clones cover more than 0.085% of the sample.

Concerning this clone: Its specific antigen is unknown. Per-base quality was not reported, and no clone a single base away is much larger than it.

CD8 naive samples were CD45RO-negative cells positively selected for CCR7, giving a CD45RA+CCR7+ population that excluded TemRA cells. The donors were healthy, HIV-negative adults who had no recently reported acute infections or vaccinations. Every donor was a Caucasian adult residing in Nashville, Tennessee, USA. Blood was collected by leukapheresis, and PBMCs were isolated by Ficoll-Histopaque density gradient centrifugation and then cryopreserved in liquid nitrogen vapor phase. Purity and quantity of every magnetically sorted T cell population were checked by analytical flow cytometry. Each sorted fraction had its genomic DNA isolated and then quantified by UV absorbance on a Nanodrop 2000c. V is pruned by 3 bases and J by 4 bases, leaving 9 bases of the junction without a gene match. The CDR3 contains 17 residues, cysteine and phenylalanine counted. Only CDR3 DNA remains: 51 bases, in frame from the first base. The germline V gene supplies CDR1 SGHDN and CDR2 FVKESK.

The receptor was derived from a woman aged 25 to 39 in good health. Sequencing was done on a sample of naive CD8+ T cells sorted from blood. Sample cell subset or site, as interpreted from the label and publication: CD45RA+CCR7+. The chain is assembled from TRBV14 and TRBJ2-3, and 11 junction bases match TRBD2. The DNA is TGTGCCAGCAGCCAGTTCTTAGCGGGAGGGCCGGCAGATACGCAGTATTTT. Its translation reads: CASSQFLAGGPADTQYF.